The clone carrying this T cell receptor beta chain was seen once. These data come from a study of blood T cell repertoires in COVID-19. The V gene's germline CDR1 is LGHNA and CDR2 YSLEER. CDR3 length equals 15 residues. V was pared by 2 bases and J by 2 bases, with 5 bases of the junction left unmatched. Measured with immunoSEQ multiplex PCR; TCRdb has only the in-frame clones, and not every one. Of more than 250,000 clones listed, approximately 88% are singletons. This receptor was taken from a woman under 40 with COVID-19, enrolled during active disease. The rearrangement links TRBV4-3 to TRBJ1-2; TRBD1 aligns across 7 bases. Input material: peripheral blood. The CDR3 loop reads CASSQNRGVNYGYTF. CDR3 coding DNA: TGCGCCAGCAGCCAAAACAGGGGCGTAAACTATGGCTACACCTTC.